The 8 T cell receptor beta chains reported below all come from one sample, sequenced in a study of shared clonotypes between healthy human individuals. Profiling relied on immunoSEQ multiplex PCR, and the TCRdb table lists in-frame clones only, not all of them. The data show more than 150,000 clones, approximately 95% seen once. Sequencing was done on a sample of naive CD4+ T cells sorted from blood. Described subset: CD45RA+ positively selected. All receptors derive from a woman aged 25-40 years in good health.

The chain links TRBV6-1 to TRBJ2-1; D gene unclear. Germline CDR1 MNHNS, CDR2 SASEGT. V was pared by 0 bases and J by 6 bases, with 15 bases between. The CDR3 extends over 16 amino acids. The CDR3 is CASSEAPGLGSNEQFF. The DNA for the CDR3 is TGTGCCAGCAGTGAAGCACCCGGGTTGGGAAGCAATGAGCAGTTCTTC.

The chain couples TRBV5-1 to TRBJ1-2, with D tentatively TRBD1 (5 bases). Trimming removed 4 bases at V and 4 bases at J, with 8 bases between. The CDR3 length is 12 residues. CDR1 is SGHRS, CDR2 YFSETQ, per germline. The CDR3 loop is CASSIDSYGYTF. In DNA form, the CDR3 reads TGCGCCAGCAGCATAGACAGCTATGGCTACACCTTC. The entire variable domain, with the rest obtained from reference TRBV5-1 and TRBJ1-2, is as follows: KAGVTQTPRYLIKTRGQQVTLSCSPISGHRSVSWYQQTPGQGLQFLFEYFSETQRNKGNFPGRFSGRQFSNSRSEMNVSTLELGDSALYLCASSIDSYGYTFGSGTRLTVV.

CDR3 protein: CASSLGGLAGIEQYF. CDR3 DNA sequence: TGTGCCAGCAGCTTGGGCGGGCTAGCGGGAATCGAGCAGTACTTC. This chain joins TRBV11-2 and TRBJ2-7, with 9 bases identical to TRBD2. V trimming: 3 bases; J trimming: 6 bases; junction bases outside the gene matches: 9. The CDR3 length is 15 residues. In germline, CDR1 is SGHAT, CDR2 FQNNGV. Supplemented by reference TRBV11-2 and TRBJ2-7, the full variable domain reads EAGVAQSPRYKIIEKRQSVAFWCNPISGHATLYWYQQILGQGPKLLIQFQNNGVVDDSQLPKDRFSAERLKGVDSTLKIQPAKLEDSAVYLCASSLGGLAGIEQYFGPGTRLTVT.

This chain joins TRBV5-4 and TRBJ2-7, with D perhaps being TRBD1 or TRBD2 (5 bases each). The germline CDR1 and CDR2 sequences are SGHNT and YYREEE (reference sequence). This CDR3 is built from 16 residues. V was shortened by 0 bases and J by 5 bases, with 18 bases between the two germline ends. CDR3 region: CASSLDGDLRVDEQYF. CDR3 in DNA: TGTGCCAGCAGCTTGGATGGGGACCTACGAGTAGACGAGCAGTACTTC. Combining the CDR3 with reference TRBV5-4 and TRBJ2-7 gives the whole variable domain ETGVTQSPTHLIKTRGQQVTLRCSSQSGHNTVSWYQQALGQGPQFIFQYYREEENGRGNFPPRFSGLQFPNYSSELNVNALELDDSALYLCASSLDGDLRVDEQYFGPGTRLTVT.

The chain has TRBV7-2 and TRBJ1-4; D is unresolved. The CDR3 has 14 amino acids. CDR1 SGHTA and CDR2 FQGNSA come from the germline V gene. V lost 5 bases to trimming and J lost 7 bases, with 14 bases between them. CDR3 region: CASSLHAAGEKLFF. CDR3 DNA sequence: TGTGCCAGCAGCCTACACGCTGCTGGTGAAAAACTGTTTTTT.

The rearrangement joins TRBV5-1 to TRBJ2-2; D unresolved. The CDR3 has 17 amino acids. Trimming removed 4 bases at V and 0 bases at J, with 16 bases between. CDR1 and CDR2 from the germline V gene are SGHRS and YFSETQ. For the CDR3, the DNA is TGCGCCAGCAGCCCCCACCGGCAGGCCACGAACACCGGGGAGCTGTTTTTT. Encoded protein: CASSPHRQATNTGELFF.

This clone has only one observation. This chain links TRBV29-1 with TRBJ2-3, with 8 bases lining up with TRBD1. CDR3 length: 13 residues. Germline CDR1 and CDR2: SQVTM and ANQGSEA. V was pared by 6 bases and J by 0 bases, with 2 bases of the junction left unmatched. The chain's CDR3 is CSVRTGSTDTQYF. In DNA, the CDR3 is TGCAGCGTCCGGACAGGGAGCACAGATACGCAGTATTTT.

The gene calls are TRBV11-2 and TRBJ2-7; TRBD2 agrees at 9 bases. V trimming: 3 bases; J trimming: 4 bases; junction bases outside the gene matches: 10. CDR1 is SGHAT and CDR2 is FQNNGV in the germline V gene. There are 16 residues in the CDR3. The CDR3 bases are TGTGCCAGCAGCTTTGACAGTGCGGGAGGGCCTTACGAGCAGTACTTC. It yields the protein CASSFDSAGGPYEQYF.